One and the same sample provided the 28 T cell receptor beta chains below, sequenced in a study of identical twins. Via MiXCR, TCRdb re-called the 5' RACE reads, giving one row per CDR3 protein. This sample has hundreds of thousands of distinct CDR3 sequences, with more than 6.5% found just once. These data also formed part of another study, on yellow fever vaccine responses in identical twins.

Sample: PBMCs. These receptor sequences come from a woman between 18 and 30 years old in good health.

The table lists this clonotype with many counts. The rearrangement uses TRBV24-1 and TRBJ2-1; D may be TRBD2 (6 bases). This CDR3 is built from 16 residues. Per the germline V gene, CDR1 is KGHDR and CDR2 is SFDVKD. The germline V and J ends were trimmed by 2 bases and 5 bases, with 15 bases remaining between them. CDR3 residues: CATSDSGGPSNNEQFF. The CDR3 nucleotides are TGTGCCACCAGTGATTCCGGAGGGCCCTCTAACAATGAGCAGTTCTTC.

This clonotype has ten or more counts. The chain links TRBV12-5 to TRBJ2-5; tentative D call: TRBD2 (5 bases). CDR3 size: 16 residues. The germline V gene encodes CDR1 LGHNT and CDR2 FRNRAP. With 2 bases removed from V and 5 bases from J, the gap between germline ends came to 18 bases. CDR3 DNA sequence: TGTGCTAGTGGTTTGTCTGTCAGAGGGATCGCGGAGACCCAGTACTTC. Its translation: CASGLSVRGIAETQYF.

CDR3 nucleotides: TGTGCCAGCAGCTTAAAAGGAGGCGGGGGTAACGAGCAGTTCTTC. It translates to CASSLKGGGGNEQFF. V is TRBV7-3 and J is TRBJ2-1; 7 bases line up with TRBD2. The CDR3 has 15 amino acids. Per germline, CDR1 SGHTA and CDR2 FQGTGA. V was pared by 1 base and J by 10 bases, with 10 bases of the junction left unmatched.

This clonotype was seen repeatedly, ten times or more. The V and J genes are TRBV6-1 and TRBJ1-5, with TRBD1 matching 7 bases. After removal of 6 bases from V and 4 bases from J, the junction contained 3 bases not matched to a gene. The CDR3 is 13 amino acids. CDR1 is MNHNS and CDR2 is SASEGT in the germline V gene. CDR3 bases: TGTGCCAGCAGCGGGGACAGAAATCAGCCCCAGCATTTT. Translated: CASSGDRNQPQHF.

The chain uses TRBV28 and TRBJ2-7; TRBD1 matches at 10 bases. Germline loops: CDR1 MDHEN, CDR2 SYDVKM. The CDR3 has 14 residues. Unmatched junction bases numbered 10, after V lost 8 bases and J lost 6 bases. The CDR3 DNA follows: TGTGCCAGCTTAACCGGGACAGGGGTAGGCGAGCAGTACTTC. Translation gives CASLTGTGVGEQYF.

In DNA, the CDR3 is TGTGCCAGCAGTGCGGGGGCGAACACCTACGAGCAGTACTTC. It encodes CASSAGANTYEQYF. The rearrangement joins TRBV2 to TRBJ2-7; D assignment may be TRBD1 or TRBD2 (6 bases each). The V end lost 4 bases, the J end lost 2 bases, and 12 bases lay between the germline ends. Germline lookup yields CDR1 SNHLY and CDR2 FYNNEI. There are 14 residues in the CDR3.

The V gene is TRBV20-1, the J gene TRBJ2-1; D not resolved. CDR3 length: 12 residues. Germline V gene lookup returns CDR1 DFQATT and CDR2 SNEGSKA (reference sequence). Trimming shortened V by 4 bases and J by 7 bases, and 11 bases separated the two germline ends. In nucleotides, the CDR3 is TGCAGTGCTAACTTAGGAATAAATGAGCAGTTCTTC. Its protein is CSANLGINEQFF.

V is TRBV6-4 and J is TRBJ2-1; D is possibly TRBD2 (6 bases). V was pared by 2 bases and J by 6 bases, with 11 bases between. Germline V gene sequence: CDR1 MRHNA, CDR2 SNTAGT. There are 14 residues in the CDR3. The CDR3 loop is CASSDVGGANEQFF. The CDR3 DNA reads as TGTGCCAGCAGTGACGTCGGCGGGGCCAATGAGCAGTTCTTC.

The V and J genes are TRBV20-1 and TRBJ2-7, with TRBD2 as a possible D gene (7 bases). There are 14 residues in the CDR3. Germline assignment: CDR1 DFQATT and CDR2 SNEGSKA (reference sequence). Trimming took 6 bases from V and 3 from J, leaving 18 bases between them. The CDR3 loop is CSALEGGRYYEQYF. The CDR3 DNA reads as TGCAGTGCCCTTGAGGGGGGGAGATACTACGAGCAGTACTTC.

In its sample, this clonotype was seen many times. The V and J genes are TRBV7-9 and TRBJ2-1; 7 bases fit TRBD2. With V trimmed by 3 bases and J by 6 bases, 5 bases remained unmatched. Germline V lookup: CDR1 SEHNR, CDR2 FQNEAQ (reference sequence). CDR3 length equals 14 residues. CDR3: CASSFSGATNEQFF. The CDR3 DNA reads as TGTGCCAGCAGCTTCAGCGGGGCCACCAATGAGCAGTTCTTC.

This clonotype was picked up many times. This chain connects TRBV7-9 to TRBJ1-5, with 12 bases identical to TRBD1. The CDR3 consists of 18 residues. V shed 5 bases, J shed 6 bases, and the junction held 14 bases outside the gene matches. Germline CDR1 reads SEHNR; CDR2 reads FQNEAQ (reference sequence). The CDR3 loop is CASSPSSGTGGAIQPQHF. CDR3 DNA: TGTGCCAGCAGCCCGAGTTCCGGGACAGGGGGCGCGATTCAGCCCCAGCATTTT.

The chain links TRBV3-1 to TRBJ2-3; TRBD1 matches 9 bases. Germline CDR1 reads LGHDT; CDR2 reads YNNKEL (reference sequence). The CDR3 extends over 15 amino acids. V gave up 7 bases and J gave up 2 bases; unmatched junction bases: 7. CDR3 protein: CASTLRDRATDTQYF. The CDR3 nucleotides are TGTGCCAGCACCCTTAGGGACAGGGCCACAGATACGCAGTATTTT.

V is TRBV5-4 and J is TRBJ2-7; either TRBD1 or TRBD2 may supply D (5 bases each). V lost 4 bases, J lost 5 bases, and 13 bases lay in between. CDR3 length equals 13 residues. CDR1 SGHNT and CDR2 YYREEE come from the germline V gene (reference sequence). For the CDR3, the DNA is TGTGCCAGCAGCCTAAACCGGGACGACGAGCAGTACTTC. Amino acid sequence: CASSLNRDDEQYF.

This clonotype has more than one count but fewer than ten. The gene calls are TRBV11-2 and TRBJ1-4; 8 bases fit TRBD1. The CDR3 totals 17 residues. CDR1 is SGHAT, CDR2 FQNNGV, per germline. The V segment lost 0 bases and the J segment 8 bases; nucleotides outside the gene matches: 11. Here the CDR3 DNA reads TGTGCCAGCAGCTTAGAGACCCGGACAGGGTGGGCGGAAAAACTGTTTTTT. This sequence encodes CASSLETRTGWAEKLFF.

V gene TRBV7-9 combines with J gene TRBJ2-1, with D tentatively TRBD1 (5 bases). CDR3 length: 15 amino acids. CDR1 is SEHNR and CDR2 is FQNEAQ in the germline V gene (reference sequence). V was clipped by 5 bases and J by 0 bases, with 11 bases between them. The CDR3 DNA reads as TGTGCCAGCAGCCCCCAGGGCCGCTCCTACAATGAGCAGTTCTTC. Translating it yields CASSPQGRSYNEQFF.

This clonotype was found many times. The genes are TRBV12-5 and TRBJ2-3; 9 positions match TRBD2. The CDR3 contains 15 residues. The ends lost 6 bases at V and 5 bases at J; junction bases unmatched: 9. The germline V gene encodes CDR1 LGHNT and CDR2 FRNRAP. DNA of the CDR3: TGTGCTAGTGGATCTAGCGGGACTTTCCTAGATACGCAGTATTTT. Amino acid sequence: CASGSSGTFLDTQYF.

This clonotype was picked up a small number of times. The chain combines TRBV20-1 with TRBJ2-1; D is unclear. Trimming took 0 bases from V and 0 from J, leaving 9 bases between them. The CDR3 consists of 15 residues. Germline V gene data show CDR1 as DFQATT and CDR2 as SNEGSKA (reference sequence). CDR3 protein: CSARDLVLSYNEQFF. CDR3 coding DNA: TGCAGTGCTAGAGATCTGGTTCTCTCCTACAATGAGCAGTTCTTC.

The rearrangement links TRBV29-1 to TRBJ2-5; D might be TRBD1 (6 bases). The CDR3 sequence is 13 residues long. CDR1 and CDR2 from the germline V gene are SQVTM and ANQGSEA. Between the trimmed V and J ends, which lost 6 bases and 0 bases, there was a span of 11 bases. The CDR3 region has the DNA TGCAGCGTCAGGACAGAAAACCAAGAGACCCAGTACTTC. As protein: CSVRTENQETQYF. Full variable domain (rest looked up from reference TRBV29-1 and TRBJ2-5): SAVISQKPSRDICQRGTSLTIQCQVDSQVTMMFWYRQQPGQSLTLIATANQGSEATYESGFVIDKFPISRPNLTFSTLTVSNMSPEDSSIYLCSVRTENQETQYFGPGTRLLVL.

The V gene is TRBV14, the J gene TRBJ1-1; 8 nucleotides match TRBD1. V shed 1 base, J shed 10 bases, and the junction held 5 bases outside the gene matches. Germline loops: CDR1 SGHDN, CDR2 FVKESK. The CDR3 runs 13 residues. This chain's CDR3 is CASSQAQGAGAFF. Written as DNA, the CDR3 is TGTGCCAGCAGCCAAGCCCAGGGGGCTGGAGCTTTCTTT.

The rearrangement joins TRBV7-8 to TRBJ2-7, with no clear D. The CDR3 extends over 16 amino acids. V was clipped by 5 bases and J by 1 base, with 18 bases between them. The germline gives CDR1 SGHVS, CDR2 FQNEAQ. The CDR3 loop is CASSTHTAELSYEQYF. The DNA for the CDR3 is TGTGCCAGCAGCACTCATACAGCCGAACTTTCCTACGAGCAGTACTTC.

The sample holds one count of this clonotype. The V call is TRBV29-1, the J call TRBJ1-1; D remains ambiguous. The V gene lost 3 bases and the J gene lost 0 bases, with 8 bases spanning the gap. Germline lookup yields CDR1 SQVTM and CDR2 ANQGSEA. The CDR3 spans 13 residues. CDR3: CSVDAGMNTEAFF. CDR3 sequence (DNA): TGCAGCGTTGATGCGGGAATGAACACTGAAGCTTTCTTT.

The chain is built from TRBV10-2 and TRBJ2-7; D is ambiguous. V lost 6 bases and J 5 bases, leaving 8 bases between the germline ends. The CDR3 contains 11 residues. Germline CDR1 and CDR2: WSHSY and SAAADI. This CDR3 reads CASRDSDEQYF. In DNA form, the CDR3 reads TGCGCCAGCAGAGATTCTGACGAGCAGTACTTC.

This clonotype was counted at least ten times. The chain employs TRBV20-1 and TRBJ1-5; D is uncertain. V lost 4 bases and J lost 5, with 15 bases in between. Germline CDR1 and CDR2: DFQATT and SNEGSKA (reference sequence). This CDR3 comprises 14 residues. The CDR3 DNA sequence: TGCAGTGCTACCCTGCGCGAGAGGGATCAGCCCCAGCATTTT. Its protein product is CSATLRERDQPQHF.

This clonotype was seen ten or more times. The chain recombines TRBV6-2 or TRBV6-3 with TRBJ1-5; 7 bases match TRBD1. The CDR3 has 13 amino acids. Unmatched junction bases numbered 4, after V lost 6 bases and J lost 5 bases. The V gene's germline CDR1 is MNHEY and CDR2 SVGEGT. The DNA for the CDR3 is TGTGCCAGCAGGGGTCAGGGGGATCAGCCCCAGCATTTT. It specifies CASRGQGDQPQHF.

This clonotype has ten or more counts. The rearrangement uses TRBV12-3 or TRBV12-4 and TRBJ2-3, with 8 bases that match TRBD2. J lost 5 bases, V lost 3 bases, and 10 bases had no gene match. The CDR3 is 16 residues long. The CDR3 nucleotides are TGTGCCAGCAGTTTCCCCACCGGACTAGCAGTAGATACGCAGTATTTT. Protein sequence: CASSFPTGLAVDTQYF.

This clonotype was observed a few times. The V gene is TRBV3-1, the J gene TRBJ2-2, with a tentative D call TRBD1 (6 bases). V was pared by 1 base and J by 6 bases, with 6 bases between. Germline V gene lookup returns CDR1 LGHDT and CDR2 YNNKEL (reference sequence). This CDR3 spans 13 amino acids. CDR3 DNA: TGTGCCAGCAGCCAAGCAGGGGCCGGGGAGCTGTTTTTT. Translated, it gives CASSQAGAGELFF.

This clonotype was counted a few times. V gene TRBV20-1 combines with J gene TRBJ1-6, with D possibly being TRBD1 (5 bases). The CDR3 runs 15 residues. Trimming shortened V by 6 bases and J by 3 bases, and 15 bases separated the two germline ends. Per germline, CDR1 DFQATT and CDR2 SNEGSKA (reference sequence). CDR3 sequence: CSALGGQGYNSPLHF. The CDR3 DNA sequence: TGCAGTGCCCTAGGTGGGCAGGGCTATAATTCACCCCTCCACTTT.

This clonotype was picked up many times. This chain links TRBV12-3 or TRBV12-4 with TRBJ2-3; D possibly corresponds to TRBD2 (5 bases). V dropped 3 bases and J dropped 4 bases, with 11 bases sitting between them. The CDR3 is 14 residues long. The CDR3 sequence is CASSFGRRADTQYF. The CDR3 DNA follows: TGTGCCAGCAGTTTCGGCAGGCGGGCAGATACGCAGTATTTT.